This T cell receptor beta chain was recovered during a study of cytomegalovirus exposure and HLA in healthy donors. Points from the study as a whole: Among TCR beta chains, those listed as cytomegalovirus-associated numbered some 170. A missense variant in DCLRE1C was later tied to TCR beta V- and J-gene trimming. High specificity and sensitivity for cytomegalovirus status were reported for the classifier.

About this clone itself: Its antigen is not known.

PCR employed 60 Vbeta and 13 Jbeta primers. Using immunoSEQ multiplex PCR, the repertoire was profiled, and TCRdb retains in-frame clones only, with some absent. Recorded here are 200,000 or so clones; the top ten clones represent around 0.74%. The source is a boy between 5 and 17 years old in good health and CMV-seronegative. The sequenced sample consisted of PBMCs.

The chain's CDR3 is CAWCGDTGELFF. CDR3 coding DNA: TGTGCCTGGTGCGGGGATACCGGGGAGCTGTTTTTT. The V call is TRBV30, the J call TRBJ2-2, with D possibly TRBD2 on 6 matching bases. The CDR3 length is 12 residues. V gave up 5 bases and J gave up 5 bases, with 9 bases separating them. Looked up from germline, CDR1 is GTSNPN and CDR2 is SVGIG (reference sequence).